This TCR beta chain stems from a study of cytomegalovirus exposure and HLA in healthy donors. Study-wide points: There were around 160 TCR beta chains listed as cytomegalovirus-associated.

Germline V gene data show CDR1 as SGHNT and CDR2 as YENEEA. With 0 bases removed from V and 10 bases from J, the gap between germline ends came to 11 bases. CDR3 length equals 13 residues. Concerning this clone itself: Its target is not known.

The PCR was carried out with 60 Vbeta primers and 13 Jbeta primers. Method: immunoSEQ multiplex PCR; TCRdb's copy keeps in-frame clones and lacks some. The sample yields roughly 100,000 clones, around 68% seen once. V is TRBV11-3 and J is TRBJ2-3, with D perhaps matching TRBD1 (6 bases). The sequence was obtained from a human donor in good health. Sequencing was done on a sample of PBMCs. In DNA, the CDR3 is TGTGCCAGCAGCTTAGAGGACAGCCGGCCGCAGTATTTT. Amino acids: CASSLEDSRPQYF.